One and the same sample provided the 31 T cell receptor beta chains below, sequenced in a study of cytomegalovirus exposure and HLA in healthy donors. Both 60 Vbeta primers and 13 Jbeta primers went into the PCR. Data came from immunoSEQ multiplex PCR; TCRdb stores just in-frame clones and leaves some out. The table lists tens of thousands of clones, roughly 80% of them singletons. Sequences were obtained from PBMCs. All receptors derive from a man aged 18 to 30 in good health and CMV-seronegative.

There are a few counts of this clone. V gene TRBV9 combines with J gene TRBJ2-1; the match to TRBD2 covers 13 bases. There are 15 residues in the CDR3. Trimming cost V 3 bases and J 10 bases; bases outside gene matches: 7. Germline V CDR1 and CDR2: SGDLS, YYNGEE. The CDR3 sequence: CASSELAGGWGEQFF. CDR3 nucleotides: TGTGCCAGCAGCGAACTAGCGGGAGGGTGGGGAGAGCAGTTCTTC.

A single count supports this clone. This chain connects TRBV4-3 to TRBJ2-7; 10 nucleotides align to TRBD1. Germline V gene sequence: CDR1 LGHNA, CDR2 YSLEER. Unmatched junction bases numbered 4, after V lost 0 bases and J lost 8 bases. There are 14 residues in the CDR3. The CDR3 sequence is CASSQDRGQGKQYF. The CDR3 DNA follows: TGCGCCAGCAGCCAAGATCGGGGACAGGGGAAGCAGTACTTC.

V is TRBV6-1 and J is TRBJ2-7, with D possibly being TRBD2 (5 bases). Per germline, CDR1 MNHNS and CDR2 SASEGT. The CDR3 spans 13 residues. Trimming shortened V by 1 base and J by 6 bases, and 10 bases separated the two germline ends. CDR3 sequence: CASSEGREREQYF. In nucleotides, the CDR3 is TGTGCCAGCAGTGAAGGTAGGGAGCGCGAGCAGTACTTC.

This CDR3 reads CSVELQAGVYGYTF. In nucleotides, the CDR3 is TGCAGCGTTGAACTGCAGGCAGGGGTCTATGGCTACACCTTC. The rearrangement links TRBV29-1 to TRBJ1-2; possibly TRBD1 for D (6 bases). Germline lookup yields CDR1 SQVTM and CDR2 ANQGSEA. CDR3 length: 14 residues. V shed 2 bases and J shed 4 bases, with 14 bases lying between them.

The chain is built from TRBV28 and TRBJ2-7; tentative D call: TRBD2 (5 bases). Per the germline V gene, CDR1 is MDHEN and CDR2 is SYDVKM. This CDR3 spans 16 amino acids. Between the trimmed V and J ends, which lost 4 bases and 2 bases, there was a span of 18 bases. Here the CDR3 DNA reads TGTGCCAGCAGTTCCTGGTTGGGGAGTTCAACCTACGAGCAGTACTTC. Residues: CASSSWLGSSTYEQYF.

This clone was observed a handful of times. The CDR3 loop reads CASSLSGLAGGSSEQYF. The DNA for the CDR3 is TGTGCCAGCAGCTTATCGGGACTAGCGGGAGGATCGAGTGAGCAGTACTTC. The V call is TRBV7-3, the J call TRBJ2-7; 15 nucleotides agree with TRBD2. The germline gives CDR1 SGHTA, CDR2 FQGTGA. V dropped 2 bases and J dropped 7; count of bases not matched to a gene: 9. The CDR3 runs to 17 residues.

This rearrangement joins TRBV27 to TRBJ1-5, with a weak D call TRBD1 (5 bases). V was shortened by 2 bases and J by 4 bases, with 27 bases between the two germline ends. Germline V gene data show CDR1 as MNHEY and CDR2 as SMNVEV (reference sequence). This CDR3 has 20 residues. The CDR3, as DNA: TGTGCCAGCAGTTTACGGATGGCCCGAGGAGGGGCTTTTCCTAATCAGCCCCAGCATTTT. Protein sequence: CASSLRMARGGAFPNQPQHF.

Notes on this clone: Other DNA sequences of this sample code for an identical CDR3. The genes are TRBV27 and TRBJ2-5, with TRBD1 matching over 8 bases. The length of the CDR3 is 14 residues. Germline CDR1 reads MNHEY; CDR2 reads SMNVEV (reference sequence). The ends lost 3 bases at V and 5 bases at J; junction bases unmatched: 5. The CDR3 region has the DNA TGTGCCAGCAGTTTGCAGGGGGCTAGGGAGACCCAGTACTTC. This codes for CASSLQGARETQYF.

The rearrangement joins TRBV7-9 to TRBJ2-2, with a possible D match to TRBD1 (6 bases). This CDR3 comprises 17 residues. Germline V gives CDR1 SEHNR, CDR2 FQNEAQ (reference sequence). The V end lost 7 bases, the J end lost 2 bases, and 20 bases lay between the germline ends. CDR3 in DNA: TGTGCCAGCAACACATTTCCGGGGACACTTAACACCGGGGAGCTGTTTTTT. Protein sequence: CASNTFPGTLNTGELFF.

The chain has TRBV10-3 and TRBJ1-5; D is undetermined. The CDR3 contains 14 residues. Trimming cost V 3 bases and J 0 bases, with 6 bases left between them. From germline, CDR1 is ENHRY and CDR2 SYGVKD. This chain's CDR3 is CAISDSYSNQPQHF. In DNA form, the CDR3 reads TGTGCCATCAGTGACAGTTATAGCAATCAGCCCCAGCATTTT.

The rearrangement uses TRBV5-4 and TRBJ2-2; the D is unclear. The CDR3 totals 15 residues. Trimming removed 0 bases at V and 6 bases at J, with 12 bases between. Germline CDR1 SGHNT, CDR2 YYREEE (reference sequence). CDR3 region: CASSLDPWSAGELFF. CDR3 nucleotides: TGTGCCAGCAGCTTGGACCCATGGAGTGCCGGGGAGCTGTTTTTT.

J is TRBJ1-1 and V is TRBV5-8; TRBD1 matches 7 bases. V lost 4 bases, J lost 2 bases, and 8 bases stayed unmatched. The CDR3 length is 15 residues. Looked up from germline, CDR1 is SGHTS and CDR2 is YDEGEE. The CDR3 loop reads CASSPWGDRNTEAFF. CDR3 in DNA: TGTGCCAGCAGCCCCTGGGGGGACAGAAACACTGAAGCTTTCTTT.

The gene calls are TRBV5-1 and TRBJ2-3, with D possibly TRBD1 on 6 matching bases. The CDR3 extends over 14 amino acids. Trimming left V 4 bases short and J 2 bases short, with 11 bases between. Germline lookup yields CDR1 SGHRS and CDR2 YFSETQ. The CDR3 region is CASSPGHITDTQYF. In DNA, the CDR3 is TGCGCCAGCAGCCCGGGACATATCACAGATACGCAGTATTTT.

This sequence joins TRBV28 and TRBJ2-7; 8 bases align to TRBD1. The CDR3 is 15 residues long. J was trimmed by 5 bases and V by 5 bases; bases with no gene match: 11. The germline CDR1 and CDR2 sequences are MDHEN and SYDVKM. The CDR3 sequence is CASSQTGTGYHEQYF. Written as DNA, the CDR3 is TGTGCCAGCAGTCAAACCGGGACAGGCTACCACGAGCAGTACTTC.

The sample holds a few counts of this clone. This sequence joins TRBV11-1 and TRBJ1-1; a weak D match, TRBD1 (5 bases). V lost 1 base to trimming and J lost 0 bases, with 12 bases between them. The CDR3 length is 16 residues. CDR1 is SGHAT and CDR2 is FQDESV in the germline V gene (reference sequence). The CDR3 reads CASSLVPEGMNTEAFF. CDR3 in DNA: TGTGCCAGCAGCTTAGTACCGGAGGGGATGAACACTGAAGCTTTCTTT.

This clone has more than one count but fewer than ten. This sequence joins TRBV2 and TRBJ2-7; 8 bases fit TRBD1. V lost 6 bases to trimming and J lost 2 bases; unmatched junction nucleotides: 3. Germline V lookup: CDR1 SNHLY, CDR2 FYNNEI. This CDR3 has 13 amino acids. The CDR3 coding sequence is TGTGCCAGCAGGCAGGGGGCCCCCTACGAGCAGTACTTC. This translates into CASRQGAPYEQYF.

V usage is TRBV5-4 and J usage is TRBJ1-4, with a weak D call TRBD1 (6 bases). V shed 0 bases and J shed 5 bases, with 8 bases lying between them. The CDR3 has 14 residues. Germline V gene data show CDR1 as SGHNT and CDR2 as YYREEE (reference sequence). The CDR3 coding sequence is TGTGCCAGCAGCTTGGAACAGGGAAATGAAAAACTGTTTTTT. Encoded protein: CASSLEQGNEKLFF. Full variable domain (outside the CDR3, taken from reference TRBV5-4 and TRBJ1-4): ETGVTQSPTHLIKTRGQQVTLRCSSQSGHNTVSWYQQALGQGPQFIFQYYREEENGRGNFPPRFSGLQFPNYSSELNVNALELDDSALYLCASSLEQGNEKLFFGSGTQLSVL.

This chain uses TRBV29-1 with TRBJ1-1; D might be TRBD1 (6 bases). The V gene lost 4 bases and the J gene lost 7 bases, with 16 bases spanning the gap. This CDR3 is 13 amino acids long. CDR1 and CDR2 from the germline V gene are SQVTM and ANQGSEA. The CDR3 region is CSVATAGAGEAFF. As DNA, the CDR3 is TGCAGCGTTGCGACAGCAGGGGCCGGTGAAGCTTTCTTT.

The chain links TRBV7-9 to TRBJ1-2; 8 bases agree with TRBD1. Per the germline V gene, CDR1 is SEHNR and CDR2 is FQNEAQ (reference sequence). J gave up 3 bases and V 5 bases, and 5 bases lay outside the gene matches. The CDR3 contains 14 residues. CDR3: CASSQGQGDYGYTF. CDR3 DNA: TGTGCCAGCAGCCAAGGACAGGGAGACTATGGCTACACCTTC.

The chain has TRBV28 and TRBJ1-3; D not resolved. There are 16 residues in the CDR3. V was cut by 6 bases and J by 8 bases, with 23 bases left in between. The V gene's germline CDR1 is MDHEN and CDR2 SYDVKM. The CDR3 is CASSRAAPPARDTIYF. As DNA, the CDR3 is TGTGCCAGCAGCCGGGCCGCACCCCCCGCGAGGGACACCATATATTTT.

The chain joins TRBV6-5 to TRBJ1-6; D is unresolved. The V gene lost 5 bases and the J gene lost 10 bases, with 18 bases spanning the gap. Germline-derived CDR1 and CDR2 are MNHEY and SVGAGI. This CDR3 is 15 amino acids long. CDR3 residues: CASSLGSQRISPLHF. CDR3 nucleotide sequence: TGTGCCAGCAGTCTCGGTTCCCAGAGGATCTCACCCCTCCACTTT.

The chain joins TRBV7-9 to TRBJ1-2; a weak D match, TRBD1 (6 bases). The CDR3 length is 12 residues. In germline, CDR1 is SEHNR, CDR2 FQNEAQ (reference sequence). Trimming pared 5 bases from V and 9 bases from J, leaving 13 bases between. The CDR3 DNA sequence: TGTGCCAGCAGCCCAGGACAGATACGCTACACCTTC. Its translation is CASSPGQIRYTF. The full variable domain, its missing parts supplied by reference TRBV7-9 and TRBJ1-2, is DTGVSQNPRHKITKRGQNVTFRCDPISEHNRLYWYRQTLGQGPEFLTYFQNEAQLEKSRLLSDRFSAERPKGSFSTLEIQRTEQGDSAMYLCASSPGQIRYTFGSGTRLTVV.

This clone has only one observation. V gene TRBV11-2 combines with J gene TRBJ2-7, with D possibly being TRBD1 (6 bases). Trimming stripped 2 bases from V and 0 bases from J, with 14 bases between. Per the germline V gene, CDR1 is SGHAT and CDR2 is FQNNGV. The CDR3 sequence is 16 residues long. The CDR3 loop reads CASSLWGPESSYEQYF. The CDR3 DNA reads TGTGCCAGCAGCTTATGGGGGCCAGAAAGCTCCTACGAGCAGTACTTC.

The sample holds one count of this clone. V gene TRBV19 combines with J gene TRBJ1-1; TRBD1 matches 8 bases. Germline V gene lookup returns CDR1 LNHDA and CDR2 SQIVND (reference sequence). The CDR3 is 16 residues long. The V and J ends lost 3 bases and 5 bases, in that order; junction bases with no gene match: 11. CDR3 in amino acids: CASSMGQGAIGTEAFF. The CDR3 DNA reads as TGTGCCAGTAGTATGGGGCAGGGGGCGATTGGGACTGAAGCTTTCTTT. Full variable domain (remainder filled in from reference TRBV19 and TRBJ1-1): DGGITQSPKYLFRKEGQNVTLSCEQNLNHDAMYWYRQDPGQGLRLIYYSQIVNDFQKGDIAEGYSVSREKKESFPLTVTSAQKNPTAFYLCASSMGQGAIGTEAFFGQGTRLTVV.

This clone was recorded a few times. In the same sample, other DNA sequences code for this CDR3. The chain combines TRBV5-6 with TRBJ1-1; a weak D match, TRBD1 (6 bases). This CDR3 comprises 14 residues. CDR1 is SGHDT, CDR2 YYEEEE, per germline. The V end lost 6 bases, the J end lost 3 bases, and 15 bases lay between the germline ends. Here the CDR3 DNA reads TGTGCCAGCACTCTGGGGGGGCTGTACACTGAAGCTTTCTTT. It translates to CASTLGGLYTEAFF. Drawing the rest from reference TRBV5-6 and TRBJ1-1, the complete variable domain is DAGVTQSPTHLIKTRGQQVTLRCSPKSGHDTVSWYQQALGQGPQFIFQYYEEEERQRGNFPDRFSGHQFPNYSSELNVNALLLGDSALYLCASTLGGLYTEAFFGQGTRLTVV.

In this sample, this clone turned up a few times. The V and J genes are TRBV14 and TRBJ2-1; no reliable D call. Looked up from germline, CDR1 is SGHDN and CDR2 is FVKESK. There are 12 residues in the CDR3. The germline V and J ends were trimmed by 1 base and 13 bases, with 11 bases remaining between them. CDR3 sequence (DNA): TGTGCCAGCAGCCAAGTACGGTTTTTTCAGTTCTTC. Amino acid sequence: CASSQVRFFQFF.

The chain employs TRBV7-3 and TRBJ2-1, with 7 bases lining up with TRBD2. Trimming cost V 7 bases and J 7 bases; bases outside gene matches: 7. The CDR3 has 13 residues. From germline, CDR1 is SGHTA and CDR2 FQGTGA. The DNA of the CDR3 is TGTGCCAGCACCCCCTCGGGGGGAAATGAGCAGTTCTTC. It encodes CASTPSGGNEQFF.

The chain uses TRBV19 and TRBJ2-5; 7 nucleotides line up with TRBD2. This CDR3 is built from 14 residues. V lost 6 bases to trimming and J lost 1 base; unmatched junction nucleotides: 5. CDR1 and CDR2 (germline): LNHDA, SQIVND (reference sequence). The CDR3 loop is CASSYSSGQETQYF. The CDR3 coding sequence is TGTGCCAGTAGCTACTCTAGCGGCCAAGAGACCCAGTACTTC. The variable domain in full, completed from reference TRBV19 and TRBJ2-5, reads DGGITQSPKYLFRKEGQNVTLSCEQNLNHDAMYWYRQDPGQGLRLIYYSQIVNDFQKGDIAEGYSVSREKKESFPLTVTSAQKNPTAFYLCASSYSSGQETQYFGPGTRLLVL.

The chain recombines TRBV18 with TRBJ2-1, with D possibly being TRBD1 (6 bases). Trimming shortened V by 3 bases and J by 5 bases, and 17 bases separated the two germline ends. From germline, CDR1 is KGHSH and CDR2 LQKENI. This CDR3 comprises 16 residues. CDR3 region: CASSPKSGAGDNEQFF. The CDR3 nucleotides read TGTGCCAGCTCACCCAAGTCAGGTGCAGGGGACAATGAGCAGTTCTTC.

The genes are TRBV18 and TRBJ2-1, with D possibly matching TRBD2 (6 bases). CDR3 length: 14 amino acids. In germline, CDR1 is KGHSH, CDR2 LQKENI. Trimming pared 5 bases from V and 8 bases from J, leaving 16 bases between. The CDR3 reads CASSSELAVHEQFF. As DNA, the CDR3 is TGTGCCAGCTCATCCGAACTAGCAGTACATGAGCAGTTCTTC. The entire variable domain, with the rest obtained from reference TRBV18 and TRBJ2-1, is as follows: NAGVMQNPRHLVRRRGQEARLRCSPMKGHSHVYWYRQLPEEGLKFMVYLQKENIIDESGMPKERFSAEFPKEGPSILRIQQVVRGDSAAYFCASSSELAVHEQFFGPGTRLTVL.

The chain's CDR3 is CASSYSAGYINEQYF. CDR3 coding DNA: TGTGCCAGCAGTTACTCGGCAGGGTATATCAACGAGCAGTACTTC. This rearrangement joins TRBV6-5 to TRBJ2-7, with D perhaps TRBD1 (5 bases). This CDR3 spans 15 amino acids. Per germline, CDR1 MNHEY and CDR2 SVGAGI. Trimming left V 0 bases short and J 5 bases short, with 14 bases between.